The T cell receptor beta chain under discussion was sequenced for a study of blood T cell repertoires in COVID-19. The authors' processing: Scientists estimated how many nucleated cells there were by amplifying reference gene primers. This table comes from immunoSEQ multiplex PCR, and its TCRdb copy is limited to in-frame clones, with some not included. The V and J calls and clone size come from that table; D and trimming were worked out from the DNA. Counted here are 200,000 or so clones, approximately 84% occurring once; the ten biggest clones make up 4.5% to 6%. V gave up 6 bases and J gave up 6 bases; unmatched junction bases: 10. Germline CDR1 is LNHDA and CDR2 is SQIVND (reference sequence). The CDR3 spans 14 residues.

The TCR sequence derives from a woman between 70 and 85 years old with active or convalescent COVID-19. The chain combines TRBV19 with TRBJ1-2; 7 bases line up with TRBD1. Sequenced input: peripheral blood. CDR3 nucleotides: TGTGCCAGTAGGACACTCGACAGGGCCCATGGCTACACCTTC. It codes for CASRTLDRAHGYTF.